Shown below are 23 T cell receptor beta chains from a single sample sequenced in a study of radiation and T cells in renal cell carcinoma. Assay used: immunoSEQ multiplex PCR; TCRdb lists only in-frame clones, some missing. Among some 150,000 clones, 80% to 90% were seen once, and the ten largest hold roughly 17%. Sample time point: blood 4 weeks post-SBRT, at nephrectomy. The treatment here: 15 Gy SBRT to primary tumor, nephrectomy 4 weeks later. The sample consisted of blood, taken from a patient whose treatment included radiotherapy and nephrectomy. The receptors here all came from a woman in her forties or fifties with renal cell carcinoma.

For the CDR3, the DNA is TGTGCCAGCAGTTTATGGGTGGGGGAGCCCCAGTACTTC. This sequence encodes CASSLWVGEPQYF. V and J are TRBV28 and TRBJ2-5, with D possibly being TRBD1 or TRBD2 (5 bases each). CDR3 length equals 13 residues. Germline V lookup: CDR1 MDHEN, CDR2 SYDVKM. V lost 0 bases and J 9 bases, leaving 11 bases between the germline ends.

The chain is built from TRBV7-9 and TRBJ2-2; 10 bases match TRBD2. V lost 1 base to trimming and J lost 5 bases; unmatched junction nucleotides: 4. Germline V gene lookup returns CDR1 SEHNR and CDR2 FQNEAQ (reference sequence). This CDR3 has 16 amino acids. CDR3 in amino acids: CASSLGSSGSTGELFF. The CDR3 DNA sequence: TGTGCCAGCAGCTTAGGATCTAGCGGGAGTACCGGGGAGCTGTTTTTT.

The V gene is TRBV7-8, the J gene TRBJ2-1; weak D call: TRBD2 (5 bases). This CDR3 spans 16 amino acids. Per germline, CDR1 SGHVS and CDR2 FQNEAQ. The germline V and J ends were trimmed by 5 bases and 4 bases, with 18 bases remaining between them. CDR3 sequence reads: CASSKYAAGEYNEQFF. Here the CDR3 DNA reads TGTGCCAGCAGCAAGTACGCCGCCGGGGAGTACAATGAGCAGTTCTTC. Using reference TRBV7-8 and TRBJ2-1 for the parts outside the CDR3, the full variable domain is GAGVSQSPRYKVAKRGQDVALRCDPISGHVSLFWYQQALGQGPEFLTYFQNEAQLDKSGLPSDRFFAERPEGSVSTLKIQRTQQEDSAVYLCASSKYAAGEYNEQFFGPGTRLTVL.

The V gene is TRBV25-1, the J gene TRBJ2-7; D may match TRBD1 or TRBD2 (5 bases each). Germline CDR1 reads MGHDK; CDR2 reads SYGVNS. The V end lost 0 bases, the J end lost 7 bases, and 10 bases lay between the germline ends. CDR3 length: 13 residues. The CDR3, as DNA: TGTGCCAGCAGTGAATATGGGGACGTAGAGCAGTACTTC. Its translation is CASSEYGDVEQYF.

V is TRBV7-2 and J is TRBJ2-7; D unresolved. Trimming took 7 bases from V and 3 from J, leaving 16 bases between them. The CDR3 is 14 amino acids. Germline V gene sequence: CDR1 SGHTA, CDR2 FQGNSA. The CDR3 nucleotides read TGTGCCAGCACCTTGGGCATAGATAACTACGAGCAGTACTTC. As protein: CASTLGIDNYEQYF.

The V gene is TRBV5-6, the J gene TRBJ1-1; D ambiguous. CDR1 is SGHDT, CDR2 YYEEEE, per germline. This CDR3 is built from 18 residues. The V end was cut by 2 bases, the J end by 0 bases, with 20 bases between. CDR3 loop: CASSFTTEFGSVNTEAFF. For the CDR3, the DNA is TGTGCCAGCAGCTTTACCACTGAGTTCGGGTCGGTGAACACTGAAGCTTTCTTT.

The chain uses TRBV15 and TRBJ2-5, with 13 bases aligning to TRBD2. Germline V gene sequence: CDR1 LNHNV, CDR2 YYDKDF (reference sequence). This CDR3 has 21 amino acids. After removal of 2 bases from V and 5 bases from J, the junction contained 20 bases not matched to a gene. CDR3 loop: CATSRSLGLAGVSGVSETQYF. CDR3 bases: TGTGCCACCAGCAGATCCCTTGGACTAGCGGGAGTTTCGGGCGTTTCGGAGACCCAGTACTTC.

The chain recombines TRBV7-2 with TRBJ2-7; 8 bases match TRBD2. V was pared by 7 bases and J by 3 bases, with 11 bases of the junction left unmatched. This CDR3 contains 15 residues. CDR1 and CDR2 from the germline V gene are SGHTA and FQGNSA. CDR3 protein: CASKERETGFYEQYF. CDR3 nucleotide sequence: TGTGCCAGCAAAGAGCGGGAGACGGGCTTCTACGAGCAGTACTTC.

There are a few counts of this clone. The chain recombines TRBV30 with TRBJ1-1, with 7 bases that match TRBD1. From germline, CDR1 is GTSNPN and CDR2 SVGIG (reference sequence). With V trimmed by 1 base and J by 1 base, 3 bases remained unmatched. CDR3 length: 14 residues. The chain's CDR3 is CAWSAQGTNTEAFF. The CDR3 bases are TGTGCCTGGAGTGCACAGGGGACGAACACTGAAGCTTTCTTT.

The rearrangement uses TRBV2 and TRBJ2-7, with D uncertain. Trimming took 4 bases from V and 3 from J, leaving 7 bases between them. This CDR3 spans 12 amino acids. Germline V lookup: CDR1 SNHLY, CDR2 FYNNEI. The DNA for the CDR3 is TGTGCCAGCAGTGGGGATGACTACGAGCAGTACTTC. This codes for CASSGDDYEQYF.

This clone turned up a few times. The rearrangement uses TRBV11-1 and TRBJ1-1, with D possibly matching TRBD1 (6 bases). The CDR3 covers 14 residues. V was shortened by 2 bases and J by 2 bases, with 9 bases between the two germline ends. The germline V gene encodes CDR1 SGHAT and CDR2 FQDESV (reference sequence). The CDR3 sequence is CASSLWGPNTEAFF. The DNA for the CDR3 is TGTGCCAGCAGCTTATGGGGGCCAAACACTGAAGCTTTCTTT. Full variable domain (remainder filled in from reference TRBV11-1 and TRBJ1-1): EAEVAQSPRYKITEKSQAVAFWCDPISGHATLYWYRQILGQGPELLVQFQDESVVDDSQLPKDRFSAERLKGVDSTLKIQPAELGDSAMYLCASSLWGPNTEAFFGQGTRLTVV.

V usage is TRBV7-9 and J usage is TRBJ2-7; D uncertain. The V gene lost 0 bases and the J gene lost 6 bases, with 12 bases spanning the gap. Germline CDR1 SEHNR, CDR2 FQNEAQ (reference sequence). The CDR3 has 14 residues. CDR3 region: CASSLATGAGEQYF. In DNA form, the CDR3 reads TGTGCCAGCAGCTTAGCGACCGGTGCCGGCGAGCAGTACTTC.

The chain recombines TRBV4-2 with TRBJ2-7, with a tentative D call TRBD2 (5 bases). Germline CDR1 and CDR2: LGHNA and YNFKEQ. Trimming stripped 2 bases from V and 2 bases from J, with 10 bases between. CDR3 length equals 14 residues. CDR3 sequence (DNA): TGTGCCAGCAGCCAACCGGGGTCTACCTACGAGCAGTACTTC. Amino acids: CASSQPGSTYEQYF.

The chain has TRBV15 and TRBJ2-1; 9 bases align to TRBD2. The CDR3 is made up of 17 amino acids. Trimming cost V 5 bases and J 3 bases; bases outside gene matches: 11. The germline V gene encodes CDR1 LNHNV and CDR2 YYDKDF (reference sequence). The CDR3 sequence: CATSGRGLAGNYNEQFF. As DNA, the CDR3 is TGTGCCACCAGCGGACGGGGCCTAGCGGGGAACTACAATGAGCAGTTCTTC.

This clone was recorded once. This sequence joins TRBV7-2 and TRBJ1-5; D unresolved. This CDR3 has 12 residues. V lost 3 bases and J 9 bases, leaving 9 bases between the germline ends. The germline V gene encodes CDR1 SGHTA and CDR2 FQGNSA. This chain's CDR3 is CASSFPMTPQHF. CDR3 sequence (DNA): TGTGCCAGCAGCTTTCCGATGACGCCCCAGCATTTT.

The rearrangement links TRBV11-2 to TRBJ2-2; 10 bases fit TRBD2. V trimming: 5 bases; J trimming: 5 bases; junction bases outside the gene matches: 8. The CDR3 has 16 residues. The germline gives CDR1 SGHAT, CDR2 FQNNGV. CDR3 in amino acids: CASSPRTSGETGELFF. For the CDR3, the DNA is TGTGCCAGCAGCCCGAGGACTAGCGGTGAAACCGGGGAGCTGTTTTTT. The full variable domain, in which reference TRBV11-2 and TRBJ2-2 provide the parts outside the CDR3, is EAGVAQSPRYKIIEKRQSVAFWCNPISGHATLYWYQQILGQGPKLLIQFQNNGVVDDSQLPKDRFSAERLKGVDSTLKIQPAKLEDSAVYLCASSPRTSGETGELFFGEGSRLTVL.

The chain combines TRBV7-8 with TRBJ1-5; D call uncertain. Looked up from germline, CDR1 is SGHVS and CDR2 is FQNEAQ. This CDR3 comprises 16 residues. Between the trimmed V and J ends, which lost 2 bases and 4 bases, there was a span of 15 bases. CDR3 loop: CASSLQTRAGNQPQHF. Written as DNA, the CDR3 is TGTGCCAGCAGCTTACAGACACGGGCGGGTAATCAGCCCCAGCATTTT.

The rearrangement links TRBV4-3 to TRBJ1-3, with D maybe TRBD1 (5 bases). The CDR3 has 16 amino acids. V was pared by 5 bases and J by 0 bases, with 14 bases between. Germline lookup yields CDR1 LGHNA and CDR2 YSLEER. The CDR3 DNA reads as TGCGCCAGCAGCGCCCAGGGCAGTCACTCTGGAAACACCATATATTTT. This sequence encodes CASSAQGSHSGNTIYF.

CDR3 amino acids: CASSQWGRGRQPQHF. The CDR3 nucleotides read TGCGCCAGCAGCCAATGGGGCAGGGGGCGGCAGCCCCAGCATTTT. This chain connects TRBV4-1 to TRBJ1-5; TRBD1 aligns across 8 bases. V trimming: 2 bases; J trimming: 7 bases; junction bases outside the gene matches: 7. Germline V gene sequence: CDR1 MGHRA, CDR2 YSYEKL. This CDR3 has 15 amino acids.

In this sample, this clone turned up once. The V and J genes are TRBV11-2 and TRBJ2-2, with D tentatively TRBD1 (6 bases). The CDR3 totals 15 residues. Germline assignment: CDR1 SGHAT and CDR2 FQNNGV. The ends were cut back, 5 bases at V and 0 bases at J, with 10 bases in the middle. The CDR3 here is CASSPDSANTGELFF. CDR3 nucleotides: TGTGCCAGCAGCCCGGACAGCGCGAACACCGGGGAGCTGTTTTTT.

The chain joins TRBV7-2 to TRBJ2-1; D gene unclear. The CDR3 is 13 amino acids. Trimming took 5 bases from V and 2 from J, leaving 7 bases between them. Germline values: CDR1 SGHTA, CDR2 FQGNSA. The CDR3 here is CASSPRPYNEQFF. CDR3 in DNA: TGTGCCAGCAGCCCCCGCCCCTACAATGAGCAGTTCTTC.

The chain combines TRBV10-3 with TRBJ1-3; D is uncertain. V was cut by 4 bases and J by 8 bases, with 9 bases left in between. The CDR3 loop spans 12 amino acids. CDR1 and CDR2 from the germline V gene are ENHRY and SYGVKD. CDR3 in amino acids: CAISVAEYTIYF. As DNA, the CDR3 is TGTGCCATCAGTGTTGCGGAATACACCATATATTTT.

This clone was observed a single time. The genes are TRBV4-1 and TRBJ1-5; 9 bases map to TRBD1. The germline gives CDR1 MGHRA, CDR2 YSYEKL. The CDR3 totals 16 residues. V trimming: 4 bases; J trimming: 3 bases; junction bases outside the gene matches: 7. This CDR3 reads CASSRSGTGNNQPQHF. In nucleotides, the CDR3 is TGCGCCAGCAGCCGGAGCGGGACAGGGAACAATCAGCCCCAGCATTTT.